This T cell receptor (beta chain) is from a study of a mutant IDH1 vaccine in newly diagnosed glioma (dated by TCRdb to the early 2020s). For context, the study as a whole: Vaccination began 4-6 weeks after radiotherapy alone, or alongside temozolomide cycles in the chemotherapy-containing groups. The 30 to 40 treated patients were 62.5% male and approximately 40% female, with a mean age of roughly 42 years. Prior to enrollment, standard therapy consisting of radiotherapy alone, temozolomide alone, or radiochemotherapy with temozolomide had been administered to patients, with the combination being received by most patients. The week-35 safety follow-up took place at visit V12, and the week-47 end of study took place at visit V13. Peripheral blood was collected at six visits: V03 (baseline), V05, V07, V10, V12 and V13. Longitudinal TCRB deep sequencing was performed for roughly 24 treated patients wherever samples were available for exploratory analyses.

The sample's time point label, in plain terms: week 47, end of study. Each vaccine dose was 300 ug of a 20-mer mutant IDH1 peptide in Montanide, given subcutaneously with topical imiquimod. Eight vaccinations were administered to patients in weeks 1, 3, 5, 7, 11, 15, 19 and 23, corresponding to visits V03 through V10. Donors had newly diagnosed WHO grade 3 or 4 IDH1-mutant astrocytomas with loss of nuclear ATRX. The samples were drawn from NOA16, a multicentre, single-arm, open-label phase I trial in Germany that tested a mutant IDH1 peptide vaccine in humans for the first time. Genomic DNA for TCRB sequencing was isolated from EDTA blood with the DNeasy Blood and Tissue Kit. Concerning this clone: Its antigen is not yet known. The record has no base qualities; no much larger clone is one base away.

Overall study outcomes, separate from this receptor: Changes in the top peripheral T cell clonotypes picked up by TCRB sequencing did not appear to be linked to pseudoprogression. The authors stated that sample limitations prevented analyses of patient blood samples from being reproduced. Immune responses induced by the vaccine were seen in over 80% of patients across multiple MHC alleles. Availability determined which PBMC samples were chosen for TCRB deep sequencing.

The library came from the immunoSEQ multiplex PCR assay. Following the manufacturer's protocol, the hsTCRB Kit was used to amplify rearranged TCR beta chain sequences. An Illumina MiSeq was used to sequence the TCRB libraries. In the paper's pipeline: The kit vendor's proprietary platform handled demultiplexing, trimming and gene mapping. The immuneACCESS repertoire file appears here via TCRdb, limited to in-frame rearrangements. These files lack a portion of the clones; in checked studies, under half of the deficit traces to unresolved V genes, and the cause of the others is not known. D and trimming come from the DNA, and the V and J calls and clone size come from that table. This sample comprises roughly 56,000 clones, approximately 75% of them detected only once. The ten largest clonotypes hold 5.3% of the sample. The sequence derives from a man over 45 with glioma. Sequenced material: PBMCs, taken from a glioma patient whose treatment included an IDH1 peptide vaccine.

The nucleotides are TGTGCCAGCAGCCAGCAGGGTTCCTACAATGAGCAGTTCTTC. Its product reads: CASSQQGSYNEQFF. The chain is made from TRBV14 and TRBJ2-1; the D gene is perhaps TRBD1, on 5 matching bases. Between the V and J ends, shortened by 3 bases and 1 base respectively, the junction contains 7 bases. The cysteine opens and the phenylalanine closes a CDR3 of 14 amino acids. Only the CDR3 DNA stays, 42 bases, in frame from base 1. Based on the germline V gene, the CDR1 and CDR2 sequences are SGHDN and FVKESK.